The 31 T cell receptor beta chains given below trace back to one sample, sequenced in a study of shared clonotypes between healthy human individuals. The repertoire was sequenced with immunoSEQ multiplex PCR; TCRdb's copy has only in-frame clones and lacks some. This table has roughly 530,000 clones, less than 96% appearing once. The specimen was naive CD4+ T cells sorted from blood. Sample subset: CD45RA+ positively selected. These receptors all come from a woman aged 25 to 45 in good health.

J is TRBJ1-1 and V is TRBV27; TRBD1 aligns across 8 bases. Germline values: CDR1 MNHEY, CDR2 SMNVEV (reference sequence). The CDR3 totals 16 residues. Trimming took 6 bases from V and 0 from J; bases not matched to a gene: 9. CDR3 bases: TGTGCCAGCAGCCTCAGGACAGGGCACATGAACACTGAAGCTTTCTTT. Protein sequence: CASSLRTGHMNTEAFF.

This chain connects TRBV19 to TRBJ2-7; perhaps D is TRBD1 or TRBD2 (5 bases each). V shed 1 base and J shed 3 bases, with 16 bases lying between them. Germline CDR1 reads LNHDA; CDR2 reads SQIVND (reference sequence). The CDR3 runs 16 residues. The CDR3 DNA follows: TGTGCCAGTAGTATAGTCCCTACGGGGCCACGCTACGAGCAGTACTTC. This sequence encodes CASSIVPTGPRYEQYF.

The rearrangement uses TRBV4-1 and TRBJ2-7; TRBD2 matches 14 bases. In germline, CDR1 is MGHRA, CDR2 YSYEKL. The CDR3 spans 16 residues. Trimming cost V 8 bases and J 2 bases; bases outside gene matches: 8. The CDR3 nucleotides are TGCGCCAGCCGTTGGGGGACTAGCGGGGGTCCCTACGAGCAGTACTTC. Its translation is CASRWGTSGGPYEQYF.

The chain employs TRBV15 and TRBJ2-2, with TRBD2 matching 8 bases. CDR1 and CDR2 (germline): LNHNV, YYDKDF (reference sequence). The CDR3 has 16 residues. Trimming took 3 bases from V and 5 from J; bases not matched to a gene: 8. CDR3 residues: CATSRGAGRATGELFF. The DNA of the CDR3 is TGTGCCACCAGCAGGGGGGCCGGGAGGGCGACCGGGGAGCTGTTTTTT. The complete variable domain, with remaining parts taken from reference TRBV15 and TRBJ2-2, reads DAMVIQNPRYQVTQFGKPVTLSCSQTLNHNVMYWYQQKSSQAPKLLFHYYDKDFNNEADTPDNFQSRRPNTSFCFLDIRSPGLGDTAMYLCATSRGAGRATGELFFGEGSRLTVL.

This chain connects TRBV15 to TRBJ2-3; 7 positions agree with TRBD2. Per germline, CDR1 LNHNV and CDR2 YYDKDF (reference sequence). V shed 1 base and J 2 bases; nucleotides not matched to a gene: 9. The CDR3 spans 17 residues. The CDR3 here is CATSRVWGGSDTDTQYF. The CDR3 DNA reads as TGTGCCACCAGCAGAGTCTGGGGGGGGTCCGACACAGATACGCAGTATTTT.

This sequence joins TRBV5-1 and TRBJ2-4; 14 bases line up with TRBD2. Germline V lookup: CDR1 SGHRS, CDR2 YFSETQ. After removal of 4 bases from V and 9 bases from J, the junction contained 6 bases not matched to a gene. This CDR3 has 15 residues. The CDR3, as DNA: TGCGCCAGCAGCCCGGGACTAGCGGGAGAAAGCATTCAGTACTTC. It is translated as CASSPGLAGESIQYF.

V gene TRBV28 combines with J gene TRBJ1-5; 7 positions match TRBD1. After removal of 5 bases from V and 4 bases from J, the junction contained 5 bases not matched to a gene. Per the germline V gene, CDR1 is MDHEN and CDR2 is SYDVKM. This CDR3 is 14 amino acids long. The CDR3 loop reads CASSPTGPNQPQHF. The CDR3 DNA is TGTGCCAGCAGTCCGACAGGGCCGAATCAGCCCCAGCATTTT. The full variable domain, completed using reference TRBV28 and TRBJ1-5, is DVKVTQSSRYLVKRTGEKVFLECVQDMDHENMFWYRQDPGLGLRLIYFSYDVKMKEKGDIPEGYSVSREKKERFSLILESASTNQTSMYLCASSPTGPNQPQHFGDGTRLSIL.

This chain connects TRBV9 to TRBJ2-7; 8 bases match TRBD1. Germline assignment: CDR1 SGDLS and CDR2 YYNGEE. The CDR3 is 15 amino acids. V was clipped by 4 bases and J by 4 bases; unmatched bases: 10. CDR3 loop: CASSPKPDRVYEQYF. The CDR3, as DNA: TGTGCCAGCAGCCCTAAACCGGACAGGGTTTACGAGCAGTACTTC.

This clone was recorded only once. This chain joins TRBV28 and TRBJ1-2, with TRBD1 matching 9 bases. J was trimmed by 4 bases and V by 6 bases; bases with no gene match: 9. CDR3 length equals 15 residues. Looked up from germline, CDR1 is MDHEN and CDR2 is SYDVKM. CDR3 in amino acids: CASRETGGSFYGYTF. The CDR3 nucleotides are TGTGCCAGCAGAGAGACAGGGGGTTCGTTCTATGGCTACACCTTC.

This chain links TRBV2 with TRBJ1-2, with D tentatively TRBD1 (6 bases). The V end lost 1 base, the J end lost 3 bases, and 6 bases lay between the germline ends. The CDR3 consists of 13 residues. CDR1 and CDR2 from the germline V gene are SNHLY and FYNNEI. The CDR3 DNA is TGTGCCAGCAGTGAAGGACAGGACTATGGCTACACCTTC. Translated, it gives CASSEGQDYGYTF. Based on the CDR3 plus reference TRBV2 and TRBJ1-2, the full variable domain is EPEVTQTPSHQVTQMGQEVILRCVPISNHLYFYWYRQILGQKVEFLVSFYNNEISEKSEIFDDQFSVERPDGSNFTLKIRSTKLEDSAMYFCASSEGQDYGYTFGSGTRLTVV.

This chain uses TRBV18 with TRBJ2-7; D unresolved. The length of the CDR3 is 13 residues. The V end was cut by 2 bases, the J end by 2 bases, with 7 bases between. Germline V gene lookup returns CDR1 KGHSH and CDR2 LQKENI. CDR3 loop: CASSPRVTYEQYF. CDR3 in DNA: TGTGCCAGCTCACCAAGGGTTACCTACGAGCAGTACTTC.

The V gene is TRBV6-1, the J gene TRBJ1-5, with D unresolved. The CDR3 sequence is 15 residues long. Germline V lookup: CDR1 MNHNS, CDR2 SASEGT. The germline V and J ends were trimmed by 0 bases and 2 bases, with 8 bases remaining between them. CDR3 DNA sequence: TGTGCCAGCAGTGAAGCGGGCCACGGCAATCAGCCCCAGCATTTT. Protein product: CASSEAGHGNQPQHF.

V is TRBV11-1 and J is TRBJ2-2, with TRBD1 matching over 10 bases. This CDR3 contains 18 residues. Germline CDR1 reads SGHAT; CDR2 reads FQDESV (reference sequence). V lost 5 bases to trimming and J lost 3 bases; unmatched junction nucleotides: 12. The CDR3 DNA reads TGTGCCAGCAGCCTCCAACCGGGACAGGGGTCTGACACCGGGGAGCTGTTTTTT. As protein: CASSLQPGQGSDTGELFF.

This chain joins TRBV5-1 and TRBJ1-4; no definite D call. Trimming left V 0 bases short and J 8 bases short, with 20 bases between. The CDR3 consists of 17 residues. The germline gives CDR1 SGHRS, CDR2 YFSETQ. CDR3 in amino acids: CASSLAARRFGEEKLFF. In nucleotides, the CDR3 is TGCGCCAGCAGCTTGGCTGCCAGGCGTTTCGGAGAGGAAAAACTGTTTTTT.

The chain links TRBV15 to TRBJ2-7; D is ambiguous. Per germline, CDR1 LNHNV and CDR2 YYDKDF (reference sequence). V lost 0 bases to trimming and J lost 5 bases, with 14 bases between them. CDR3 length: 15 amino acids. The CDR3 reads CATSRDQTSVHEQYF. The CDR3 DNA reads TGTGCCACCAGCAGAGACCAGACTTCGGTCCACGAGCAGTACTTC.

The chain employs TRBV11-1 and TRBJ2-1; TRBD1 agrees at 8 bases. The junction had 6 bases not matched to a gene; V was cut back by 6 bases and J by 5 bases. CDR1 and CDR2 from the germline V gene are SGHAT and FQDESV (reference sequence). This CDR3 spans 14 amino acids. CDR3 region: CASSPRTGNNEQFF. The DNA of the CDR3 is TGTGCCAGCAGTCCTCGGACAGGGAACAATGAGCAGTTCTTC.

CDR3 protein: CAISESGTSNTEAFF. DNA of the CDR3: TGTGCCATCAGTGAGTCCGGGACATCGAACACTGAAGCTTTCTTT. The chain recombines TRBV10-3 with TRBJ1-1; a weak D match, TRBD1 (6 bases). Trimming removed 0 bases at V and 1 base at J, with 9 bases between. The V gene's germline CDR1 is ENHRY and CDR2 SYGVKD. This CDR3 region has 15 residues.

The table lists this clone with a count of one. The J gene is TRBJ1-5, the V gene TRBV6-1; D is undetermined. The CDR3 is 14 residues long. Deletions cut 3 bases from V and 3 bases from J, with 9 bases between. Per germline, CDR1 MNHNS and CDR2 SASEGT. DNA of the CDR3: TGTGCCAGCAGTGACAGGTTACCCAATCAGCCCCAGCATTTT. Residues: CASSDRLPNQPQHF.

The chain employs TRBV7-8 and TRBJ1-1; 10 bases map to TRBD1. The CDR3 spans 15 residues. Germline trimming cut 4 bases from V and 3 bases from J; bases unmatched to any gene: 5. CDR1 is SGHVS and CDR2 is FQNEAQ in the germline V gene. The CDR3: CASSWGQGTHTEAFF. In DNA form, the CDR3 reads TGTGCCAGCAGCTGGGGACAGGGGACCCACACTGAAGCTTTCTTT.

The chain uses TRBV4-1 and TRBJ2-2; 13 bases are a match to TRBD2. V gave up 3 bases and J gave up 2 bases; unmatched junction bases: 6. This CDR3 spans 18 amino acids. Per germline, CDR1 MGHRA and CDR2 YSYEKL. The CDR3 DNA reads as TGCGCCAGCAGCCAGATGGGACTAGCGGGAAGCAACACCGGGGAGCTGTTTTTT. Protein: CASSQMGLAGSNTGELFF.

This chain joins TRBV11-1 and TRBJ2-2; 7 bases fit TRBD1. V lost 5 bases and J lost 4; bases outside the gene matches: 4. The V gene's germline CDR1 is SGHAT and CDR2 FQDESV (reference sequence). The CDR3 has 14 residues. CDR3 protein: CASSQGVATGELFF. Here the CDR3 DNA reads TGTGCCAGCAGCCAGGGGGTGGCCACCGGGGAGCTGTTTTTT.

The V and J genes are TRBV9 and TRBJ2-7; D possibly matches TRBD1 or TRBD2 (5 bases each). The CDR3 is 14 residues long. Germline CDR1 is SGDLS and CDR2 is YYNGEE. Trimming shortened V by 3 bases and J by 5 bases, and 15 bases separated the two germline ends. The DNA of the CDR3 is TGTGCCAGCAGCGCCACCCCTTCGGGGCACGAGCAGTACTTC. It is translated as CASSATPSGHEQYF.

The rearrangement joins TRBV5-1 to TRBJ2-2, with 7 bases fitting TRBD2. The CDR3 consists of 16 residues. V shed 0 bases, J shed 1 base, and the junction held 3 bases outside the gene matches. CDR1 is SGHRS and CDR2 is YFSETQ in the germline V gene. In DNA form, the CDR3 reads TGCGCCAGCAGCTTGGGCGGGAGATGGAACACCGGGGAGCTGTTTTTT. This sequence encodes CASSLGGRWNTGELFF.

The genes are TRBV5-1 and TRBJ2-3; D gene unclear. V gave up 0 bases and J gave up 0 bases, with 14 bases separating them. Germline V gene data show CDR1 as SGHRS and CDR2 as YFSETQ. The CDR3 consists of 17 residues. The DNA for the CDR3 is TGCGCCAGCAGCTTGGGGGCCTTGGCCCCTAGCACAGATACGCAGTATTTT. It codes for CASSLGALAPSTDTQYF. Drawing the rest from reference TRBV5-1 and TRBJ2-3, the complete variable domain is KAGVTQTPRYLIKTRGQQVTLSCSPISGHRSVSWYQQTPGQGLQFLFEYFSETQRNKGNFPGRFSGRQFSNSRSEMNVSTLELGDSALYLCASSLGALAPSTDTQYFGPGTRLTVL.

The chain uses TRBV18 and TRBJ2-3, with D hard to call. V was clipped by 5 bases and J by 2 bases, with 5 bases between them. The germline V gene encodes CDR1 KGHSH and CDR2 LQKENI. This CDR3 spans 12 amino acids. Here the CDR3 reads CASSAYTDTQYF. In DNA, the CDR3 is TGTGCCAGCTCAGCATACACAGATACGCAGTATTTT.

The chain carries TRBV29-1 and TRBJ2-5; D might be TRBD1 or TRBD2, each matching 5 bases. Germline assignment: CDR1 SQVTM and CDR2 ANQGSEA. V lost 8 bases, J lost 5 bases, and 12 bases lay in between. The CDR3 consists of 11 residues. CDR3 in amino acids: CSSRWGETQYF. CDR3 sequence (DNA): TGCAGCTCCCGGTGGGGGGAGACCCAGTACTTC.

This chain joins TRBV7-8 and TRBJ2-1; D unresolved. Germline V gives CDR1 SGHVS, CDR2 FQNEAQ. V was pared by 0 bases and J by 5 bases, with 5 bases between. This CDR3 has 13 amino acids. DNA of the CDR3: TGTGCCAGCAGCTTAGCGCCAGACAATGAGCAGTTCTTC. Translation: CASSLAPDNEQFF.

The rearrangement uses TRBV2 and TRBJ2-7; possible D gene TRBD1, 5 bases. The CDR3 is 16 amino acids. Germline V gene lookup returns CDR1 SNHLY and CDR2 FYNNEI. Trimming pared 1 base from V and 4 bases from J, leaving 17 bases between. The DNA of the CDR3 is TGTGCCAGCAGTGAAGAACAGGCCGCCATGGGATACGAGCAGTACTTC. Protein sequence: CASSEEQAAMGYEQYF.

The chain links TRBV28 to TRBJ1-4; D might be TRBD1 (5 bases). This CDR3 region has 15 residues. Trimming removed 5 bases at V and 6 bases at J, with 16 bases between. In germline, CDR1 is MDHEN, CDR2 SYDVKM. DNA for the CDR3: TGTGCCAGCAGTCAAACCGGGACTGCCGATGAAAAACTGTTTTTT. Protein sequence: CASSQTGTADEKLFF.

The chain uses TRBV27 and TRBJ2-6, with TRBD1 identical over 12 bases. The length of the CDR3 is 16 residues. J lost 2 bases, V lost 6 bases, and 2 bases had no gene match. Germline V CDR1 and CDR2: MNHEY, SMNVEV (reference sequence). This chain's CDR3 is CASSRDRGPGANVLTF. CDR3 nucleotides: TGTGCCAGCAGCCGGGACAGGGGGCCTGGGGCCAACGTCCTGACTTTC.

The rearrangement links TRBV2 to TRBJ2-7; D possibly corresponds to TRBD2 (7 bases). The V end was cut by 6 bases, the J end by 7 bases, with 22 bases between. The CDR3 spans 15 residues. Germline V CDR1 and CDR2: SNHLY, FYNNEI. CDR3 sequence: CASRAGRGGPGEQYF. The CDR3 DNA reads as TGTGCCAGCAGGGCGGGTAGGGGGGGCCCTGGGGAGCAGTACTTC.